This entry lists 30 T cell receptor beta chains sequenced from one sample in a study. TCRdb analysed the 5' RACE reads with MiXCR anew, one entry per CDR3 protein. The data hold about 42,000 distinct CDR3 sequences, with approximately 22% observed a single time. Tregs were sorted as CD4+CD25+CD127-/low cells. The sample was Tregs sorted from blood. These receptors were obtained from a female donor with breast cancer.

Only a few counts were recorded for this clonotype. The chain uses TRBV6-2 or TRBV6-3 and TRBJ2-7; 9 bases map to TRBD1. Germline values: CDR1 MNHEY, CDR2 SVGEGT. The CDR3 loop spans 16 amino acids. With V trimmed by 5 bases and J by 1 base, 9 bases remained unmatched. In DNA form, the CDR3 reads TGTGCCAGCAGTACCTATCCCGGGACAGGGTCCTACGAGCAGTACTTC. This encodes CASSTYPGTGSYEQYF.

As to this clonotype: Its ends do not fully match the called genes, so a read error is possible. The V gene is TRBV28, the J gene TRBJ2-1; no firm D call. This CDR3 spans 14 amino acids. Germline CDR1 and CDR2: MDHEN and SYDVKM. CDR3: CASSLSDSYNDQFF. CDR3 DNA sequence: TGTGCCAGCAGTTTGAGCGACTCCTACAATGACCAGTTCTTC.

As concerns this clonotype: At one end, the junction sequence differs from germline, possibly due to a read error. This chain links TRBV28 with TRBJ1-6; no firm D call. CDR1 and CDR2 from the germline V gene are MDHEN and SYDVKM. This CDR3 region has 12 residues. This CDR3 is CASSLNKSPLHF. The DNA of the CDR3 is TGTGCCAGCAGTTTAAATAAGTCACCCCTCCACTTT.

The chain recombines TRBV7-9 with TRBJ2-1; 9 bases line up with TRBD1. The germline V gene has CDR1 SEHNR and CDR2 FQNEAQ (reference sequence). After removal of 4 bases from V and 8 bases from J, the junction contained 12 bases not matched to a gene. This CDR3 spans 16 amino acids. The CDR3 sequence: CASSWNRGQRRYEQFF. The DNA of the CDR3 is TGTGCCAGCAGCTGGAACAGGGGGCAGAGGAGGTATGAGCAGTTCTTC. The entire variable domain, with the rest obtained from reference TRBV7-9 and TRBJ2-1, is as follows: DTGVSQNPRHKITKRGQNVTFRCDPISEHNRLYWYRQTLGQGPEFLTYFQNEAQLEKSRLLSDRFSAERPKGSFSTLEIQRTEQGDSAMYLCASSWNRGQRRYEQFFGPGTRLTVL.

In its sample, this clonotype ranks as medium-sized. The V and J genes are TRBV7-9 and TRBJ1-1, with D possibly TRBD1 on 6 matching bases. Per the germline V gene, CDR1 is SEHNR and CDR2 is FQNEAQ (reference sequence). Trimming cost V 8 bases and J 7 bases, with 14 bases left between them. The CDR3 spans 12 residues. CDR3 in amino acids: CASSWGTFEAFF. Written as DNA, the CDR3 is TGTGCCAGCTCGTGGGGGACATTTGAAGCTTTCTTT.

This clonotype appeared a single time. A read error is possible here, since a much larger clone lies one base away. V gene TRBV6-5 combines with J gene TRBJ2-6; a weak D match, TRBD1 (6 bases). The CDR3 sequence is 15 residues long. From germline, CDR1 is MNHEY and CDR2 SVGAGI. CDR3 coding DNA: TGTGCCGGCAGCTCTGGACAGTCCGGGGCCAACGTCCTGACTTTC. It yields the protein CAGSSGQSGANVLTF.

A single count supports this clonotype. This chain joins TRBV5-4 and TRBJ2-1, with D perhaps matching TRBD2 (5 bases). V was trimmed by 4 bases and J by 4 bases, leaving 9 bases between them. CDR1 and CDR2 from the germline V gene are SGHNT and YYREEE (reference sequence). CDR3 length: 13 residues. CDR3 loop: CASSKDSYNEQFF. DNA for the CDR3: TGTGCCAGCAGCAAGGACTCTTACAATGAGCAGTTCTTC.

The chain is built from TRBV7-9 and TRBJ2-3, with D possibly being TRBD2 (6 bases). V lost 5 bases and J lost 2, with 11 bases in between. The CDR3 consists of 14 residues. Germline lookup yields CDR1 SEHNR and CDR2 FQNEAQ (reference sequence). The CDR3 reads CASSTGRFTDTQYF. The CDR3 DNA reads TGTGCCAGCAGCACCGGGAGATTCACAGATACGCAGTATTTT. The entire variable domain, with the rest obtained from reference TRBV7-9 and TRBJ2-3, is as follows: DTGVSQNPRHKITKRGQNVTFRCDPISEHNRLYWYRQTLGQGPEFLTYFQNEAQLEKSRLLSDRFSAERPKGSFSTLEIQRTEQGDSAMYLCASSTGRFTDTQYFGPGTRLTVL.

This clonotype was observed many times. This chain links TRBV12-3 or TRBV12-4 with TRBJ1-1, with 9 bases identical to TRBD1. After removal of 3 bases from V and 10 bases from J, the junction contained 3 bases not matched to a gene. This CDR3 is 12 amino acids long. CDR3 in amino acids: CASSFPTGGAFF. The CDR3 DNA follows: TGTGCCAGCAGTTTTCCGACAGGGGGAGCTTTCTTT.

The chain is built from TRBV2 and TRBJ2-1; D is uncertain. Trimming took off 10 bases at V and 7 bases at J, with 11 bases between the two ends. CDR1 SNHLY and CDR2 FYNNEI come from the germline V gene. The CDR3 covers 11 residues. The CDR3 DNA sequence: TGTGCCAACAATAGCTGGAATGAGCAGTTCTTC. Protein product: CANNSWNEQFF.

The CDR3 sequence: CSARDSRASGYNEQFF. The CDR3 DNA follows: TGCAGTGCTAGAGACTCCCGGGCTAGCGGTTACAATGAGCAGTTCTTC. The rearrangement joins TRBV20-1 to TRBJ2-1; TRBD2 matches at 7 bases. Germline trimming cut 0 bases from V and 4 bases from J; bases unmatched to any gene: 9. Germline-derived CDR1 and CDR2 are DFQATT and SNEGSKA (reference sequence). CDR3 length equals 16 residues.

As regards this clonotype: The junction departs from the called germline gene at one end, perhaps through a read error. This chain uses TRBV4-1 with TRBJ1-1; D is uncertain. The CDR3 is made up of 18 amino acids. Germline CDR1 MGHRA, CDR2 YSYEKL. Here the CDR3 DNA reads TGCGCCAGCAGCCAAGAGAGGCCGATGGTCAGCGCGAACACTGAAACTTTCTTT. Translating it yields CASSQERPMVSANTETFF.

This clonotype was seen repeatedly, ten times or more. The chain links TRBV7-9 to TRBJ2-7, with a tentative D call TRBD1 (5 bases). The CDR3 runs 13 residues. Germline CDR1 SEHNR, CDR2 FQNEAQ (reference sequence). The V gene lost 3 bases and the J gene lost 1 base, with 7 bases spanning the gap. CDR3 DNA sequence: TGTGCCAGCAGCTTCGACAGTTCCTACGAGCAGTACTTC. Its translation: CASSFDSSYEQYF.

The chain uses TRBV2 and TRBJ1-5; 8 nucleotides align to TRBD1. The CDR3 sequence is 14 residues long. Losses at the gene ends were 7 bases for V and 6 bases for J; bases not matched to a gene: 8. CDR1 is SNHLY and CDR2 is FYNNEI in the germline V gene. CDR3 bases: TGTGCCAGCACTGGACAGGGTCGGAGTCAGCCCCAGCATTTT. Its translation is CASTGQGRSQPQHF. The whole variable domain, remainder taken from reference TRBV2 and TRBJ1-5, is EPEVTQTPSHQVTQMGQEVILRCVPISNHLYFYWYRQILGQKVEFLVSFYNNEISEKSEIFDDQFSVERPDGSNFTLKIRSTKLEDSAMYFCASTGQGRSQPQHFGDGTRLSIL.

This clonotype was observed many times. V and J are TRBV6-5 and TRBJ2-5; TRBD1 is a possible D gene (5 bases). The CDR3 has 13 amino acids. Trimming left V 2 bases short and J 4 bases short, with 8 bases between. Germline CDR1 is MNHEY and CDR2 is SVGAGI. The CDR3 coding sequence is TGTGCCAGCAGTTACCCCCAGGGAGAGACCCAGTACTTC. This translates into CASSYPQGETQYF.

This clonotype was seen many times. This rearrangement joins TRBV4-1 to TRBJ2-1; 15 bases are shared with TRBD2. J lost 5 bases, V lost 3 bases, and 11 bases had no gene match. The V gene's germline CDR1 is MGHRA and CDR2 YSYEKL. The CDR3 totals 19 residues. The CDR3 DNA reads TGCGCCAGCAGCCATCCCGGACTAGCGGGAGGGCCACACCACAATGAGCAGTTCTTC. Translated, it gives CASSHPGLAGGPHHNEQFF.

Notes on this clonotype: The CDR3 end shows no conserved phenylalanine or tryptophan, and so a read error is likely. The V and J genes are TRBV5-1 and TRBJ2-2, with unresolved D. The germline V gene encodes CDR1 SGHRS and CDR2 YFSETQ. The length of the CDR3 is 13 residues. V lost 3 bases, J lost 5 bases, and 8 bases lay in between. The CDR3, as DNA: TGCGCCAGCAGCTCGGGCCGTACCGGGGAGCTGTTTATT. It translates to CASSSGRTGELFI.

This clonotype was detected a few times. The chain couples TRBV27 to TRBJ2-7; D assignment may be TRBD1 or TRBD2 (6 bases each). This CDR3 is built from 15 residues. The germline V gene encodes CDR1 MNHEY and CDR2 SMNVEV (reference sequence). Trimming shortened V by 4 bases and J by 2 bases, and 15 bases separated the two germline ends. The CDR3, as DNA: TGTGCCAGCAGTTATATAGGGGGAGGCGCCTACGAGCAGTACTTC. Amino acid sequence: CASSYIGGGAYEQYF.

As to this clonotype: Just one base apart from a much larger clone, this may be a read error. The rearrangement links TRBV27 to TRBJ2-3; D unclear. Germline V CDR1 and CDR2: MNHEY, SMNVEV (reference sequence). This CDR3 comprises 14 residues. Here the CDR3 reads CAGSFQPRTDTQYF. In DNA form, the CDR3 reads TGTGCCGGCAGTTTCCAACCTCGCACAGATACGCAGTATTTT.

This clonotype came up a few times. This chain uses TRBV7-3 with TRBJ2-7; 7 bases are shared with TRBD2. V lost 10 bases and J lost 11; bases outside the gene matches: 11. The CDR3 covers 11 residues. The germline V gene has CDR1 SGHTA and CDR2 FQGTGA. This CDR3 is CATLAGGKEYF. CDR3 sequence (DNA): TGTGCCACCCTTGCCGGGGGGAAGGAGTACTTC.

Concerning this clonotype: One junction end disagrees with the germline gene, perhaps due to a read error. The V gene is TRBV10-3, the J gene TRBJ1-1, with 8 positions matching TRBD1. The CDR3 consists of 16 residues. CDR1 is ENHRY and CDR2 is SYGVKD in the germline V gene. The CDR3 nucleotides are TGTGCCATCAGCCCACTCCGACAGGGGACGAACACTGAAGCTCTCTTT. It codes for CAISPLRQGTNTEALF.

This clonotype came up a few times. The rearrangement uses TRBV29-1 and TRBJ2-1; TRBD2 is a possible D gene (6 bases). Between the trimmed V and J ends, which lost 4 bases and 9 bases, there was a span of 19 bases. From germline, CDR1 is SQVTM and CDR2 ANQGSEA. This CDR3 comprises 14 residues. The CDR3 DNA is TGCAGCGTTGTAGCCCTGGAGGGTAGCAGTGAGCAGTTCTTC. This codes for CSVVALEGSSEQFF.

This chain links TRBV12-3 or TRBV12-4 with TRBJ2-5; D gene unclear. The CDR3 consists of 13 residues. V lost 1 base, J lost 10 bases, and 13 bases lay in between. The CDR3 here is CASSLGVVRIQYF. The CDR3 nucleotides are TGTGCCAGCAGTTTAGGGGTGGTCCGGATCCAGTACTTC.

The table lists this clonotype with many counts. The CDR3 loop reads CASRGGTEAFF. Here the CDR3 DNA reads TGTGCCAGCCGGGGGGGCACTGAAGCTTTCTTT. The J gene is TRBJ1-1, the V gene TRBV7-8; TRBD1 might be the D (5 bases). The CDR3 has 11 residues. V lost 8 bases to trimming and J lost 4 bases, with 8 bases between them. From germline, CDR1 is SGHVS and CDR2 FQNEAQ.

This chain uses TRBV7-9 with TRBJ2-3; D gene ambiguous. CDR3 length equals 12 residues. V shed 5 bases and J shed 5 bases, with 8 bases lying between them. Germline CDR1 reads SEHNR; CDR2 reads FQNEAQ (reference sequence). CDR3 loop: CASSPGRDTQYF. CDR3 coding DNA: TGTGCCAGCAGCCCAGGTCGAGATACGCAGTATTTT.

This chain joins TRBV13 and TRBJ1-2; D might be TRBD1 (6 bases). The CDR3 contains 16 residues. Between the trimmed V and J ends, which lost 4 bases and 4 bases, there was a span of 19 bases. Per the germline V gene, CDR1 is PRHDT and CDR2 is FYEKMQ (reference sequence). The CDR3 coding sequence is TGTGCCAGCAGCTCCAAGGGGGGTGGAGGCATCTATGGCTACACCTTC. Encoded protein: CASSSKGGGGIYGYTF.

The V and J genes are TRBV30 and TRBJ2-4, with D perhaps matching TRBD1 (7 bases). The CDR3 loop spans 14 amino acids. V was cut by 2 bases and J by 9 bases, with 17 bases left in between. Germline V gene data show CDR1 as GTSNPN and CDR2 as SVGIG (reference sequence). The CDR3 is CAWSQTGRSGIQYF. CDR3 sequence (DNA): TGTGCCTGGAGTCAGACAGGGAGGTCGGGCATTCAGTACTTC.

On this clonotype itself: A clone one base away is much larger, so this may be a read error. Given the absence of the conserved phenylalanine or tryptophan at the CDR3 end, a read error is likely. The chain joins TRBV6-5 to TRBJ2-6; D gene unclear. Germline CDR1 is MNHEY and CDR2 is SVGAGI. Trimming pared 10 bases from V and 0 bases from J, leaving 10 bases between. This CDR3 spans 14 amino acids. Written as DNA, the CDR3 is TGTGCCACCTCACATTCCTCTGGGGCCAACGTCCTGACTTCC. As protein: CATSHSSGANVLTS.

This chain uses TRBV25-1 with TRBJ2-5; D may match TRBD1 or TRBD2 (5 bases each). This CDR3 has 15 amino acids. The ends were cut back, 1 base at V and 5 bases at J, with 14 bases in the middle. The germline V gene has CDR1 MGHDK and CDR2 SYGVNS. The CDR3 DNA is TGTGCCAGCAGTGAATCAACAGGCCCGGGGGAGACCCAGTACTTC. Its protein product is CASSESTGPGETQYF.

In this sample, this clonotype turned up many times. The chain employs TRBV20-1 and TRBJ2-4; D gene unclear. The germline V and J ends were trimmed by 2 bases and 0 bases, with 14 bases remaining between them. The CDR3 covers 16 residues. CDR1 is DFQATT and CDR2 is SNEGSKA in the germline V gene (reference sequence). CDR3 protein: CSARPEQSEAKNIQYF. CDR3 DNA: TGCAGTGCTAGACCCGAACAGTCGGAAGCCAAAAACATTCAGTACTTC.